This T cell receptor beta chain was sequenced for a study of tissue T cells after allogeneic stem cell transplantation. Only a few counts were recorded for this clone. The gene symbols are mouse symbols. Using immunoSEQ multiplex PCR, the repertoire was profiled, and TCRdb retains in-frame clones only, with some absent. The sample lists about 50,000 clones, roughly 75% occurring once. This TCR derives from a pool of C57BL/6 mice in good health. The material sequenced was sorted cells pooled from one or two spleens.

CDR3 sequence: CASSQPGHSNSDYTF. CDR3 DNA (partial): TGTGCCAGCAGCCAACCGGGACACTCAAACTCCGACTACACC. V usage is TRBV2 and J usage is TRBJ1-2; weak D call: TRBD1 (6 bases). The read ends 1 residue early relative to the CDR3; the germline J gene fills the gap. V dropped 2 bases and J dropped 0 bases, with 10 bases sitting between them. The CDR3 is 15 residues long. Germline assignment: CDR1 LGHNA and CDR2 YSYQKL.